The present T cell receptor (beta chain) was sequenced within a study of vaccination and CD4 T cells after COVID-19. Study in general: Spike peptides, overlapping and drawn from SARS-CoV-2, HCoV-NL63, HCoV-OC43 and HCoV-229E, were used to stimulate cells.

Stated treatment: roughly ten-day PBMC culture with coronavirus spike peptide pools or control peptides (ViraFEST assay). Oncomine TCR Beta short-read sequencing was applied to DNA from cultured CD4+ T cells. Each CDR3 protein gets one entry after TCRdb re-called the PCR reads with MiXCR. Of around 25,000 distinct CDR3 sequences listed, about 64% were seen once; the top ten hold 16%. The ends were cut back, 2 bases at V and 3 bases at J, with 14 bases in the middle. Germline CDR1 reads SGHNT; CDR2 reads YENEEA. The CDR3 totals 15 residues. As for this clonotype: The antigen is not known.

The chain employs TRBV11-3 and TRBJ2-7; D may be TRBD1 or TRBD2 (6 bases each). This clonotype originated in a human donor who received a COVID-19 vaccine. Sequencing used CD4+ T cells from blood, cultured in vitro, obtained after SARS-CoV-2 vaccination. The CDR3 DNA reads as TGTGCCAGCAGCTTAATTTTCGGGGGCCGCTACGAGCAGTACTTC. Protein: CASSLIFGGRYEQYF. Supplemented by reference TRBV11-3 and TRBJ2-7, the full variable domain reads EAGVVQSPRYKIIEKKQPVAFWCNPISGHNTLYWYLQNLGQGPELLIRYENEEAVDDSQLPKDRFSAERLKGVDSTLKIQPAELGDSAVYLCASSLIFGGRYEQYFGPGTRLTVT.